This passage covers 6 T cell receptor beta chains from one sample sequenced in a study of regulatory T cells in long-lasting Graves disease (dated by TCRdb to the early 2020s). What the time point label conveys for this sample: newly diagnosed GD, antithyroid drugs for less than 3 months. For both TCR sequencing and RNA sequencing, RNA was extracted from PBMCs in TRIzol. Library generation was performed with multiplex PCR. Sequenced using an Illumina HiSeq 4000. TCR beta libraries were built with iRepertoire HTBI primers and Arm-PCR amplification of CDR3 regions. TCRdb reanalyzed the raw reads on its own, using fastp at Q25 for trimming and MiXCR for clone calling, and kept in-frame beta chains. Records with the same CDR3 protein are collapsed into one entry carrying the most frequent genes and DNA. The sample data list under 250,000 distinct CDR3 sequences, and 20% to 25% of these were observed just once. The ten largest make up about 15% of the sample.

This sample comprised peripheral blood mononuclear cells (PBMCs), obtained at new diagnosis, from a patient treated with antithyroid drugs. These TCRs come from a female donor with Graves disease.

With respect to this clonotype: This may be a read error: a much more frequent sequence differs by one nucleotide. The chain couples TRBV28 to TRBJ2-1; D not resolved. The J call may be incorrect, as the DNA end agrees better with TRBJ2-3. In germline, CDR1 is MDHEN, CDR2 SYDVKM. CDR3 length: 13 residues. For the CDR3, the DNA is TGTGCCAGTCTGGACGGACCTTCGGATACGCAGTATTTT. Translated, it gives CASLDGPSDTQYF.

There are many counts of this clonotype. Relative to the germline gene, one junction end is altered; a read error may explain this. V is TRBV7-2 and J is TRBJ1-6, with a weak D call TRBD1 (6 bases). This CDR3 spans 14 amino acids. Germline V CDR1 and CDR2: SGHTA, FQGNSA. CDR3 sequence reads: CASSLTGLNSPLHF. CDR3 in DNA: TGCGCCAGCAGCTTGACAGGTCTTAATTCACCCCTCCACTTT. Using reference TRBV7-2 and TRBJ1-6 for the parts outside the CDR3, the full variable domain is GAGVSQSPSNKVTEKGKDVELRCDPISGHTALYWYRQSLGQGLEFLIYFQGNSAPDKSGLPSDRFSAERTGGSVSTLTIQRTQQEDSAVYLCASSLTGLNSPLHFGNGTRLTVT.

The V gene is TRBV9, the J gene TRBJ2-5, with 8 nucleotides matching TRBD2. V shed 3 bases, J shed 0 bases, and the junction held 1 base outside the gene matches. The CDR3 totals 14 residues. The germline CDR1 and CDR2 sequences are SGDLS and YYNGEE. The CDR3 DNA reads TGTGCCAGCAGCGCCGGGGGGGACCAAGAGACCCAGTACTTC. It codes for CASSAGGDQETQYF. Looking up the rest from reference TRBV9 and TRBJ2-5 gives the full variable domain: DSGVTQTPKHLITATGQRVTLRCSPRSGDLSVYWYQQSLDQGLQFLIQYYNGEERAKGNILERFSAQQFPDLHSELNLSSLELGDSALYFCASSAGGDQETQYFGPGTRLLVL.

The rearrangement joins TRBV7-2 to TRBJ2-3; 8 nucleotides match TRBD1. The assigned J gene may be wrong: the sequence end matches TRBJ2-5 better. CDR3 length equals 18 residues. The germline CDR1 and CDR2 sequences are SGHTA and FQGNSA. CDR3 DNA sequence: TGTGCCAGCAGCTTGAGACGTACATCTGCAGGGGGCGGGGAGACCCAGTACTTC. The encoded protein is CASSLRRTSAGGGETQYF.

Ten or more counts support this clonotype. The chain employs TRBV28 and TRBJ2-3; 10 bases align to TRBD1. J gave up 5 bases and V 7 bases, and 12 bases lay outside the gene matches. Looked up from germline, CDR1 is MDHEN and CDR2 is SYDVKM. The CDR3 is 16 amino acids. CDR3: CASIKPPGQGIDTQYF. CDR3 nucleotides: TGTGCCAGCATAAAACCACCGGGACAGGGGATAGATACGCAGTATTTT.

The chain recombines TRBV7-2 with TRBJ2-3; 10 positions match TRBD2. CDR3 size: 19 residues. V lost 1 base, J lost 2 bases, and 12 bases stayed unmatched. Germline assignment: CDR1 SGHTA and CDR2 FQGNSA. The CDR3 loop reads CASSLVGLAVGSVTDTQYF. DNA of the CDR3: TGTGCCAGCAGCTTAGTAGGACTAGCGGTCGGATCCGTCACAGATACGCAGTATTTT.